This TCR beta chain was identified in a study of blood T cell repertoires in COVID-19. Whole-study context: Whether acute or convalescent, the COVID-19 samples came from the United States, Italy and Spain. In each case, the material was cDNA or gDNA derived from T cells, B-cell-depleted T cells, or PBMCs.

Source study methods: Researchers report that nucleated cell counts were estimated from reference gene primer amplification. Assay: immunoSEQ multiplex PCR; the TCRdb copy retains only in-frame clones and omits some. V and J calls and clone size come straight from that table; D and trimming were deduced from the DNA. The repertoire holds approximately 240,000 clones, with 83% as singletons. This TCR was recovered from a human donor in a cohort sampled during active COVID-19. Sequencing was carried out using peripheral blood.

The CDR3 region has the DNA TGTGCCAGCAGCGTAGCTACAACAGGGCAAGATACGCAGTATTTT. It specifies CASSVATTGQDTQYF. The chain uses TRBV9 and TRBJ2-3, with a weak D call TRBD1 (6 bases). The CDR3 is 15 residues long. CDR1 is SGDLS, CDR2 YYNGEE, per germline. V dropped 0 bases and J dropped 5 bases, with 13 bases sitting between them.